This T cell receptor beta chain was observed in a study of blood T cell repertoires in COVID-19. Overall study context: COVID-19 samples collected from the United States, Italy and Spain covered acute and convalescent phases. Sources were T cells, B-cell-depleted T cells, or PBMCs; the material itself was cDNA or gDNA.

Germline V gives CDR1 SGHAT, CDR2 FQNNGV. With V trimmed by 4 bases and J by 1 base, 12 bases remained unmatched. CDR3 size: 17 residues. The data were produced by immunoSEQ multiplex PCR, yet TCRdb's version contains in-frame clones alone and is incomplete. The sample has 150,000 to 200,000 clones; around nine tenths are singletons. Sample: peripheral blood. The chain combines TRBV11-2 with TRBJ1-1; 7 nucleotides align to TRBD1. The sequence came from a young man with active or convalescent COVID-19. The CDR3 sequence: CASSSYPTGSANTEAFF. CDR3 bases: TGTGCCAGCAGCTCCTACCCGACAGGGAGTGCGAACACTGAAGCTTTCTTT.